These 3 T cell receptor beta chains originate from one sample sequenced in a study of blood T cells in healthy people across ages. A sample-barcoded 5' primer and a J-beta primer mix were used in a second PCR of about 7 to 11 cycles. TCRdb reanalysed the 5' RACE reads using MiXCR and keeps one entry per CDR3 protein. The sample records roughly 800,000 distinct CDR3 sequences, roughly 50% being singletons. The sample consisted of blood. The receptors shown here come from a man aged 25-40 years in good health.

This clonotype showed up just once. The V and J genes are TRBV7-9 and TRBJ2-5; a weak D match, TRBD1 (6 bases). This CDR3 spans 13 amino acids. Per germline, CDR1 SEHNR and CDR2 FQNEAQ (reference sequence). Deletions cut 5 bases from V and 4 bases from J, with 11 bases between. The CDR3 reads CASSDRNGETQYF. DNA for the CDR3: TGTGCCAGCAGCGACAGGAATGGAGAGACCCAGTACTTC.

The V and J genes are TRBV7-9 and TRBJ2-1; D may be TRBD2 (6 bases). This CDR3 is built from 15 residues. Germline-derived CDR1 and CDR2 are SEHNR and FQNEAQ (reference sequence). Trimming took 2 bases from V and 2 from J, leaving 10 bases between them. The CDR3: CASSLIAGPYNEQFF. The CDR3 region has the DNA TGTGCCAGCAGCTTAATTGCGGGACCCTACAATGAGCAGTTCTTC.

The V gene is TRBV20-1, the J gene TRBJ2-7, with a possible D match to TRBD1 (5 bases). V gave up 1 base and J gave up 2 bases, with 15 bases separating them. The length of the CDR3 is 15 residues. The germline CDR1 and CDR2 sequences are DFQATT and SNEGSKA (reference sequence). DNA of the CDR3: TGCAGTGCTAGAGGAGACAGCAAGAACCCCTACGAGCAGTACTTC. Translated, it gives CSARGDSKNPYEQYF.